This T cell receptor (beta chain) was observed in a study of shared clonotypes between healthy human individuals. Study results and limitations: Sorted-subset samples were not fully sequenced, rarefaction indicated.

Germline V gene sequence: CDR1 SQVTM, CDR2 ANQGSEA. The CDR3 is made up of 13 amino acids. Trimming removed 5 bases from V and 0 bases from J, with 11 bases in between. Clones were read by immunoSEQ multiplex PCR, and TCRdb kept only the in-frame ones, dropping some. The sample lists around 2.5 million clones, 80% to 95% occurring once. Turning to this clone: As yet, its antigen is unknown.

Splitting the CD4+ cells yielded a CD45RA+ naive subset and a CD45RA-negative memory subset. The V call is TRBV29-1, the J call TRBJ2-7, with D tentatively TRBD2 (5 bases). The clonotype originates from a man younger than 35 in good health. Some clones in this sample may be carry-over from other donors' samples. Sequencing was carried out using naive CD4+ T cells from PBMCs. Subset denoted: CD45RA+ positively selected. CDR3 nucleotide sequence: TGCAGCGTTTTTAAAGGGAGCTCCTACGAGCAGTACTTC. Translation gives CSVFKGSSYEQYF.